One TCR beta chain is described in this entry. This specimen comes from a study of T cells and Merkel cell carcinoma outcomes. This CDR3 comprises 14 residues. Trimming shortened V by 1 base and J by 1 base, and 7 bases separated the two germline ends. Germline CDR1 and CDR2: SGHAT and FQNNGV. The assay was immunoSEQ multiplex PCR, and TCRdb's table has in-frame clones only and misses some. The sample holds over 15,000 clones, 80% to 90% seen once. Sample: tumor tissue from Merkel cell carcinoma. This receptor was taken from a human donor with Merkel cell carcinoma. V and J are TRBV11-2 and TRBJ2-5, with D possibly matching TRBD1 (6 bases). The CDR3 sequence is CASSLADSQETQYF. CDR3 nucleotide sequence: TGTGCCAGCAGCTTAGCGGACAGCCAAGAGACCCAGTACTTC.